The entry below describes one TCR beta chain. CDR1 is SGHNT, CDR2 YYREEE, per germline (reference sequence). CDR3 size: 15 residues. V trimming: 1 base; J trimming: 6 bases; junction bases outside the gene matches: 6. The data stem from a study of OX40 agonist ivuxolimab in advanced cancers. Sequencing was performed with immunoSEQ multiplex PCR; in TCRdb, only in-frame clones are kept and a portion is missing. The profile shows tens of thousands of clones, around 91% of them singletons. Here the sequenced sample was CD4+ or CD8+ T cells sorted from blood, taken in a trial of the OX40 agonist ivuxolimab. V is TRBV5-4 and J is TRBJ2-1; 8 bases align to TRBD2. The sequence was collected from an adult with an advanced solid tumor such as melanoma, head and neck, liver or kidney cancer. The CDR3 spells CASSLYSGGFNEQFF. CDR3 DNA sequence: TGTGCCAGCAGCTTGTATTCGGGGGGGTTCAATGAGCAGTTCTTC.